Here is one T cell receptor (beta chain) with its context. The sample has other DNA sequences that encode this CDR3 too. The record originates from a study of shared clonotypes between healthy human individuals. TCRdb's table, derived via immunoSEQ multiplex PCR, lists solely in-frame clones and lacks some. The table has about 2,500,000 clones, roughly nine tenths seen once. The germline CDR1 and CDR2 sequences are SGHNT and YYREEE (reference sequence). V was shortened by 0 bases and J by 1 base, with 10 bases between the two germline ends. The CDR3 extends over 15 amino acids. The J gene is TRBJ2-5, the V gene TRBV5-4; D might be TRBD1 (5 bases). This sequence was found in a man aged 18 to 35 in good health. The sequencing sample was made of naive CD4+ T cells sorted from blood. Regarding subset: CD45RA+ positively selected. CDR3 in amino acids: CASSLGGPPQETQYF. The CDR3 region has the DNA TGTGCCAGCAGCTTGGGGGGCCCGCCCCAAGAGACCCAGTACTTC.